The 24 T cell receptor beta chains reported below all come from one sample, sequenced in a study of Graves' ophthalmopathy and Graves' hyperthyroidism. The sequenced template was RNA, covering the TCR beta CDR3 region. RT-PCR was first run with HTBI primers, then multiplex PCR in a second round. TCRdb redid the calling of the multiplex PCR reads with MiXCR, one entry per CDR3 protein. The table lists 900,000 to 1,200,000 distinct CDR3 sequences, about 38% of them singletons, with 11% in the top ten. The sequencing input was peripheral blood or thyroid tissue (not recorded which). The receptors originated from an adult man with Graves' hyperthyroidism.

The J gene is TRBJ1-1, the V gene TRBV29-1, with D possibly being TRBD1 (5 bases). Germline V gives CDR1 SQVTM, CDR2 ANQGSEA. CDR3 size: 11 residues. The CDR3, as DNA: TGCAGTGCCCAGGGTAACACTGAAGCTTTCTTT. Translated, it gives CSAQGNTEAFF.

The table lists this clonotype with many counts. The rearrangement joins TRBV9 to TRBJ1-6; D is uncertain. The CDR3 length is 15 residues. V dropped 4 bases and J dropped 6 bases, with 14 bases sitting between them. CDR1 is SGDLS and CDR2 is YYNGEE in the germline V gene. The CDR3 region is CASSQSPGSNSPLHF. DNA of the CDR3: TGTGCCAGCAGCCAATCACCGGGCAGTAATTCACCCCTCCACTTT.

The CDR3 reads CASSPPGALNQPQHF. CDR3 DNA: TGCGCCAGCAGCCCTCCGGGGGCACTCAATCAGCCCCAGCATTTT. The rearrangement uses TRBV4-1 and TRBJ1-5; TRBD1 might be the D (6 bases). Germline assignment: CDR1 MGHRA and CDR2 YSYEKL. The CDR3 is made up of 15 amino acids. V lost 4 bases and J lost 3, with 13 bases in between.

This clonotype was seen once. CDR3 bases: TGTGCCACCAGTGATTGGGGACTCTACAATGAGCAGTACTTC. This gives the protein CATSDWGLYNEQYF. The rearrangement uses TRBV24-1 and TRBJ2-7, with D maybe TRBD2 (6 bases). This CDR3 has 14 residues. Trimming left V 2 bases short and J 7 bases short, with 14 bases between. CDR1 KGHDR and CDR2 SFDVKD come from the germline V gene.

This clonotype has just a few counts. The V call is TRBV6-5, the J call TRBJ1-4, with 8 nucleotides matching TRBD1. V was clipped by 4 bases and J by 1 base; unmatched bases: 2. In germline, CDR1 is MNHEY, CDR2 SVGAGI. This CDR3 has 15 amino acids. The CDR3 coding sequence is TGTGCCAGCAGTTCTACAGGGGGAACTAATGAAAAACTGTTTTTT. Amino acid sequence: CASSSTGGTNEKLFF.

Note on this clonotype: A much larger clone differs from this one at a single base, so this may be a read error. CDR3 in DNA: TGTGCCAGCAGCCCCCGGGACACCGAGGAGGAAAAACTGTTTTTT. The encoded protein is CASSPRDTEEEKLFF. The V call is TRBV7-9, the J call TRBJ1-4; D possibly corresponds to TRBD1 (6 bases). The CDR3 consists of 15 residues. Trimming left V 5 bases short and J 8 bases short, with 18 bases between. Looked up from germline, CDR1 is SEHNR and CDR2 is FQNEAQ (reference sequence).

This clonotype was counted only a few times. The chain links TRBV30 to TRBJ1-1; the D is unclear. Trimming left V 3 bases short and J 0 bases short, with 8 bases between. The germline CDR1 and CDR2 sequences are GTSNPN and SVGIG (reference sequence). CDR3 length equals 13 residues. The CDR3 sequence: CAWRGKMNTEAFF. CDR3 DNA: TGTGCCTGGAGGGGCAAAATGAACACTGAAGCTTTCTTT.

The chain carries TRBV10-3 and TRBJ2-5; 13 bases are shared with TRBD2. The CDR3 length is 17 residues. V shed 5 bases and J 1 base; nucleotides not matched to a gene: 7. CDR1 and CDR2 from the germline V gene are ENHRY and SYGVKD. CDR3 sequence: CAISRTSGRAPQETQYF. The DNA for the CDR3 is TGTGCCATCAGTCGGACTAGCGGGAGAGCCCCCCAAGAGACCCAGTACTTC.

As to this clonotype: With a much larger clone just one base away, this may be a read error. This sequence joins TRBV7-9 and TRBJ1-4, with D possibly TRBD1 on 5 matching bases. From germline, CDR1 is SEHNR and CDR2 FQNEAQ (reference sequence). The CDR3 loop spans 17 amino acids. V shed 2 bases and J shed 3 bases, with 16 bases lying between them. The CDR3 sequence is CASSLRGGRQANEKLFF. The CDR3 region has the DNA TGTGCCAGCAGCTTAAGGGGTGGACGGCAGGCTAATGAAAAACTGTTTTTT.

This clonotype was seen repeatedly, ten times or more. The CDR3 bases are TGTGCCAGCAGCTTAAGGGTCGGGGATTCACCCCTCCACTTT. Amino acid sequence: CASSLRVGDSPLHF. The chain recombines TRBV12-3 or TRBV12-4 with TRBJ1-6; D call uncertain. CDR3 length: 14 amino acids. The V and J ends lost 6 bases and 8 bases respectively, with 14 bases between them.

In this sample, this clonotype turned up many times. V usage is TRBV5-1 and J usage is TRBJ2-5, with a weak D call TRBD2 (6 bases). Trimming shortened V by 4 bases and J by 1 base, and 11 bases separated the two germline ends. The CDR3 extends over 14 amino acids. Germline V CDR1 and CDR2: SGHRS, YFSETQ. The CDR3 region has the DNA TGCGCCAGCAGCCAGCCTAGCGTCCAAGAGACCCAGTACTTC. This codes for CASSQPSVQETQYF.

The chain carries TRBV7-9 and TRBJ1-1, with 7 bases that match TRBD1. The germline V gene encodes CDR1 SEHNR and CDR2 FQNEAQ (reference sequence). The CDR3 sequence is 17 residues long. J lost 5 bases, V lost 4 bases, and 16 bases had no gene match. The CDR3 nucleotides are TGTGCCAGCAGCTCCTCGACGTACAAGGGGGCTTTAACTGAAGCTTTCTTT. It translates to CASSSSTYKGALTEAFF.

As concerns this clonotype: One junction end does not reproduce the germline sequence, and a read error may be involved. The rearrangement links TRBV15 to TRBJ2-7, with D maybe TRBD2 (5 bases). Germline CDR1 is LNHNV and CDR2 is YYDKDF (reference sequence). This CDR3 spans 15 amino acids. CDR3: CGTSGDRVLAYEQYF. The CDR3 bases are TGTGGCACCAGCGGAGACCGGGTCTTGGCGTACGAGCAGTACTTC. Using reference TRBV15 and TRBJ2-7 for the parts outside the CDR3, the full variable domain is DAMVIQNPRYQVTQFGKPVTLSCSQTLNHNVMYWYQQKSSQAPKLLFHYYDKDFNNEADTPDNFQSRRPNTSFCFLDIRSPGLGDTAMYLCGTSGDRVLAYEQYFGPGTRLTVT.

This clonotype appeared many times. The chain joins TRBV9 to TRBJ1-4; D remains ambiguous. Germline CDR1 reads SGDLS; CDR2 reads YYNGEE. V shed 1 base and J shed 3 bases, with 13 bases lying between them. This CDR3 has 16 amino acids. CDR3 amino acids: CASSVRGGVANEKLFF. The CDR3 bases are TGTGCCAGCAGCGTACGAGGTGGTGTTGCTAATGAAAAACTGTTTTTT.

The J gene is TRBJ1-2, the V gene TRBV7-8; TRBD1 agrees at 10 bases. After removal of 6 bases from V and 2 bases from J, the junction contained 9 bases not matched to a gene. Per germline, CDR1 SGHVS and CDR2 FQNEAQ. The CDR3 loop spans 16 amino acids. CDR3 in amino acids: CASRKGLGQGNYGYTF. The DNA for the CDR3 is TGTGCCAGCAGGAAGGGGTTGGGACAGGGGAACTATGGCTACACCTTC.

Only a few counts were recorded for this clonotype. V and J are TRBV5-8 and TRBJ2-7; TRBD2 aligns across 7 bases. The junction had 3 bases not matched to a gene; V was cut back by 4 bases and J by 5 bases. Germline V gene data show CDR1 as SGHTS and CDR2 as YDEGEE. There are 12 residues in the CDR3. In DNA form, the CDR3 reads TGTGCCAGCAGCGATACTAGCGACGAGCAGTACTTC. Protein product: CASSDTSDEQYF.

There are many counts of this clonotype. The gene calls are TRBV25-1 and TRBJ1-2, with 7 nucleotides matching TRBD1. V shed 5 bases, J shed 8 bases, and the junction held 5 bases outside the gene matches. Germline V gives CDR1 MGHDK, CDR2 SYGVNS. This CDR3 spans 12 amino acids. CDR3 residues: CASSHRGGGYTF. CDR3 bases: TGTGCCAGCAGTCACAGGGGAGGAGGCTACACCTTC.

This clonotype has a handful of counts. V usage is TRBV12-3 or TRBV12-4 and J usage is TRBJ2-7; 8 nucleotides match TRBD1. J lost 7 bases, V lost 6 bases, and 17 bases had no gene match. The CDR3 is 16 residues long. The CDR3 reads CASSPLGRDRSGEQYF. The DNA of the CDR3 is TGTGCCAGCAGCCCGCTGGGCCGGGACAGGTCGGGGGAGCAGTACTTC.

This clonotype appeared many times. The rearrangement uses TRBV5-1 and TRBJ1-4; TRBD1 might be the D (6 bases). The V gene lost 0 bases and the J gene lost 7 bases, with 13 bases spanning the gap. The V gene's germline CDR1 is SGHRS and CDR2 YFSETQ. The CDR3 is 15 residues long. The CDR3 bases are TGCGCCAGCAGCTTGGCTAGGGGGTCGGGTGAAAAACTGTTTTTT. Residues: CASSLARGSGEKLFF. Filled out from reference TRBV5-1 and TRBJ1-4, the complete variable domain reads KAGVTQTPRYLIKTRGQQVTLSCSPISGHRSVSWYQQTPGQGLQFLFEYFSETQRNKGNFPGRFSGRQFSNSRSEMNVSTLELGDSALYLCASSLARGSGEKLFFGSGTQLSVL.

This clonotype has at least ten counts. This chain links TRBV9 with TRBJ2-2; D is undetermined. In germline, CDR1 is SGDLS, CDR2 YYNGEE. V lost 0 bases, J lost 5 bases, and 11 bases lay in between. The length of the CDR3 is 15 residues. The CDR3 region is CASSVGAVPTGELFF. CDR3 nucleotides: TGTGCCAGCAGCGTAGGGGCGGTTCCTACCGGGGAGCTGTTTTTT. The full variable domain, with the rest looked up from reference TRBV9 and TRBJ2-2, is DSGVTQTPKHLITATGQRVTLRCSPRSGDLSVYWYQQSLDQGLQFLIQYYNGEERAKGNILERFSAQQFPDLHSELNLSSLELGDSALYFCASSVGAVPTGELFFGEGSRLTVL.

This rearrangement joins TRBV10-3 to TRBJ2-7; TRBD2 matches at 9 bases. Losses at the gene ends were 5 bases for V and 3 bases for J; bases not matched to a gene: 8. CDR1 and CDR2 (germline): ENHRY, SYGVKD. The length of the CDR3 is 15 residues. Here the CDR3 DNA reads TGTGCCATCAGTTTAGCGGGAGCGATGGTCTACGAGCAGTACTTC. It is translated as CAISLAGAMVYEQYF.

This clonotype occurred many times. The rearrangement uses TRBV5-1 and TRBJ2-7; 8 bases fit TRBD1. CDR1 is SGHRS, CDR2 YFSETQ, per germline. V lost 4 bases and J lost 3; bases outside the gene matches: 12. CDR3 length equals 16 residues. The CDR3: CASSPEAGGGYYEQYF. Here the CDR3 DNA reads TGCGCCAGCAGCCCCGAGGCAGGGGGCGGTTACTACGAGCAGTACTTC.

The V call is TRBV7-2, the J call TRBJ2-7; TRBD1 matches at 7 bases. Germline V CDR1 and CDR2: SGHTA, FQGNSA. J gave up 5 bases and V 1 base, and 5 bases lay outside the gene matches. There are 14 residues in the CDR3. The CDR3, as DNA: TGTGCCAGCAGCTTAGGGGGACAGCCCCACGAGCAGTACTTC. Its translation: CASSLGGQPHEQYF.

This clonotype appeared many times. The gene calls are TRBV2 and TRBJ1-6; D is perhaps TRBD1 (5 bases). This CDR3 region has 16 residues. V gave up 6 bases and J gave up 4 bases, with 16 bases separating them. Germline CDR1 reads SNHLY; CDR2 reads FYNNEI. The CDR3, as DNA: TGTGCCAGCAGGGGGACCGTTGGACGGTATAATTCACCCCTCCACTTT. Residues: CASRGTVGRYNSPLHF.